The rows below give T cell receptor beta chains drawn from one sample of a study of CD8+CD57+ T cells in acquired aplastic anemia. TCRdb re-analysed the reads in MiXCR, keeping a single row per CDR3 protein. The sample shows about 160,000 distinct CDR3 sequences, about 50% of them seen only once. Sequenced sample: sorted CD4+, CD8+, or CD8+CD57+ T cells (not recorded which) from PBMCs. The receptors originated from a human donor with aplastic anemia. Each CDR3 is given with its conserved first and last residue. D genes are given only for firm matches. A clone size is listed for some rows: how often the clone was seen (once, few, many), or a class if it is expanded.

15,TRBD1,TRBJ1-2,TRBV11-2,-,TGTGCCAGCAGCGCAATACAGGGGGCGGTCTATGGCTACACCTTC,CASSAIQGAVYGYTF
13,-,TRBJ1-1,TRBV10-3,-,TGTGCCATCAGTACAGGGAGTAGGGCTGAAGCTTTCTTT,CAISTGSRAEAFF
11,-,TRBJ1-5,TRBV19,-,TGTGCCAGTAGGCGGGATCAGCCCCAGCATTTT,CASRRDQPQHF
16,-,TRBJ2-7,TRBV4-1,-,TGCGCCAGCAGCCAAGGGGGAGCCGGGAGCTCCTACGAGCAGTACTTC,CASSQGGAGSSYEQYF
14,-,TRBJ1-2,TRBV2,-,TGTGCCAGCAGTGGGGGGATGGCTAACTATGGCTACACCTTC,CASSGGMANYGYTF
16,-,TRBJ2-1,TRBV20-1,many,TGCAGTGCTAGAGATCTTCGGCAGGGGTGGGGCAATGAGCAGTTCTTC,CSARDLRQGWGNEQFF
11,-,TRBJ2-3,TRBV25-1,many,TGTGCCAGCATCCTGGGTGATACGCAGTATTTT,CASILGDTQYF
14,-,TRBJ2-7,TRBV27,few,TGTGCCAGCAGTTTTGGTGTTAGCCCCCACGAGCAGTACTTC,CASSFGVSPHEQYF
13,-,TRBJ1-1,TRBV2,many,TGTGCCAGCAGCAGGGGCGAGGTCACTGAAGCTTTCTTT,CASSRGEVTEAFF
12,-,TRBJ2-1,TRBV27,many,TGTGCCAGTCTCGGGGGCAACAATGAGCAGTTCTTC,CASLGGNNEQFF
16,-,TRBJ2-6,TRBV7-8,-,TGTGCCAGCAGCTTACGGACAGTTTCTGGGGCCAACGTCCTGACTTTC,CASSLRTVSGANVLTF
16,-,TRBJ2-2,TRBV19,-,TGTGCCAGTAGTACGATCCGACTAGTATTCGCCGGGGAGCTGTTTTTT,CASSTIRLVFAGELFF
13,-,TRBJ1-2,TRBV24-1,-,TGTGCCACCAGTTCCGAGGCTAACTATGGCTACACCTTC,CATSSEANYGYTF
18,TRBD1,TRBJ2-3,TRBV11-3,few,TGTGCCAGCAGCTGGGACCCCGACAGGGGGCAAGACACAGATACGCAGTATTTT,CASSWDPDRGQDTDTQYF
11,-,TRBJ1-5,TRBV9,once,TGTGCCAGCAGGAGGATGGAGACCCAGCATTTT,CASRRMETQHF
11,-,TRBJ1-1,TRBV20-1,few,TGCAGTGCTTCCGAGTACACTGAAGCTTTCTTT,CSASEYTEAFF
14,-,TRBJ2-7,TRBV6-5,many,TGTGCCAGCAGTTACTTCCAGGGCAATTACGAGCAGTACTTC,CASSYFQGNYEQYF
13,-,TRBJ2-5,TRBV10-3,-,TGTGCCATCAGGGAGGGCGGGGAAGAGACCCAGTACTTC,CAIREGGEETQYF
12,-,TRBJ1-5,TRBV30,few,TGTGCCCGGACCGAAGGCCCCGGGCCCCAGCATTTT,CARTEGPGPQHF
14,-,TRBJ2-1,TRBV6-1,-,TGTGCCAGCAACCCAGGCGGACCATACAATGAGCAGTTCTTC,CASNPGGPYNEQFF
11,-,TRBJ1-1,TRBV24-1,-,TGTGCCACCATGGGAAACACTGAAGCTTTCTTT,CATMGNTEAFF
15,-,TRBJ2-1,TRBV4-3,-,TGCGCCAGCAGCCAAGTCCGGGACTCCCCCAATGAGCAGTTCTTC,CASSQVRDSPNEQFF
14,TRBD1,TRBJ2-7,TRBV20-1,-,TGCAGTGCTGCCGGGACAGGGTCCCCCTACGAGCAGTACTTC,CSAAGTGSPYEQYF
14,TRBD1,TRBJ2-5,TRBV5-1,many,TGCGCCAGCAGCTATTGGACAGGGGAGGAGACCCAGTACTTC,CASSYWTGEETQYF
14,-,TRBJ2-7,TRBV19,-,TGTGCCAGTAGTATAGACGTACGCTCCTACGAGCAGTACTTC,CASSIDVRSYEQYF
15,TRBD1,TRBJ1-6,TRBV7-2,-,TGTGCCAGCAGCCAAGGGGACAGGAAGAATTCACCCCTCCACTTT,CASSQGDRKNSPLHF
15,-,TRBJ2-2,TRBV4-1,-,TGCGCCAGCAGCCAAGAAGCAGGGCTAACCGGGGAGCTGTTTTTT,CASSQEAGLTGELFF
15,-,TRBJ1-2,TRBV12-3/TRBV12-4,many,TGTGCCAGCACCCCGTATGCGCCACCGATATATGGCTACACCTTC,CASTPYAPPIYGYTF
15,-,TRBJ2-1,TRBV11-2,few,TGTGCCAGCAGCTTAAGACGCCGGGACCTAGGGGAGCAGTTCTTC,CASSLRRRDLGEQFF
13,TRBD2,TRBJ2-1,TRBV20-1,many,TGCAGTGCTTTTCCCGTTAGCGGGATGGAGCAGTTCTTC,CSAFPVSGMEQFF